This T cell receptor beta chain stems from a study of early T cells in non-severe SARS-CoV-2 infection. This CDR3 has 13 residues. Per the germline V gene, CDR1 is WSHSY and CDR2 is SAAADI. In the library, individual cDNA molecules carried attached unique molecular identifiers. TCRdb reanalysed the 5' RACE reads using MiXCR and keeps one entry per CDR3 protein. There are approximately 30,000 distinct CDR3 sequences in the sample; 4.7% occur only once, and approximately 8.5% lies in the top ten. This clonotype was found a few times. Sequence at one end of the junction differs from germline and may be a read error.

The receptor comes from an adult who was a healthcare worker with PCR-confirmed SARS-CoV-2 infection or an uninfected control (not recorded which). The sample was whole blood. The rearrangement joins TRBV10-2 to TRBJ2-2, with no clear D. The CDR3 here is CANSGSNTGELFF. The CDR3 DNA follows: TGCGCCAACAGTGGTAGCAACACCGGGGAGCTGTTTTTT.